A selection of T cell receptor beta chains follows, all from one sample in a study of cytomegalovirus exposure and HLA in healthy donors. Measured with immunoSEQ multiplex PCR; TCRdb has only the in-frame clones, and not every one. The sample shows some 130,000 clones, more than 7.5% of them seen only once. Input material: PBMCs. The receptors were sampled from a man aged 45 to 65 in good health and CMV-seronegative. The CDR3 runs from the conserved cysteine through the conserved F or W. D genes are given only for firm matches. A row's size may be missing; if present it is once, few, many or a size class.

DNA: TGTGCCAGCAGCCAATTTTTCGGGACTAGTAAGACGGATGAGCAGTTCTTC; CDR3: CASSQFFGTSKTDEQFF; V: TRBV4-2; length: 17; D: TRBD2; size: .; J: TRBJ2-1
DNA: TGCGCCAGCAGCTTGGAGGCGGGAGGCACAGATACGCAGTATTTT; CDR3: CASSLEAGGTDTQYF; V: TRBV5-1; length: 15; D: TRBD2; size: once; J: TRBJ2-3
DNA: TGTGCCAGCAGTTACTCCAGCGGGAGTACGTCCTACGAGCAGTACTTC; CDR3: CASSYSSGSTSYEQYF; V: TRBV6-5; length: 16; D: TRBD2; size: few; J: TRBJ2-7
DNA: TGTGCCAGCAGTTATTCGACAGGGGGCGGCTACGAGCAGTACTTC; CDR3: CASSYSTGGGYEQYF; V: TRBV6-6; length: 15; D: TRBD1; size: once; J: TRBJ2-7
DNA: TGCGCCAGCAGCTTGGCCGTACAGAGTACCTACGAGCAGTACTTC; CDR3: CASSLAVQSTYEQYF; V: TRBV5-1; length: 15; D: .; size: .; J: TRBJ2-7
DNA: TGTGCCTGGAGTGGAAGAGGAAGGCTTTCTCCCTATGGCTACACCTTC; CDR3: CAWSGRGRLSPYGYTF; V: TRBV30; length: 16; D: .; size: .; J: TRBJ1-2
DNA: TGCAGCGTTAAGTACAGGGGTTTCACTGAAGCTTTCTTT; CDR3: CSVKYRGFTEAFF; V: TRBV29-1; length: 13; D: TRBD1; size: few; J: TRBJ1-1
DNA: TGCGCCAGCAGCTCGGGACTACCCACCGGGGAGCTGTTTTTT; CDR3: CASSSGLPTGELFF; V: TRBV4-1; length: 14; D: TRBD2; size: .; J: TRBJ2-2
DNA: TGTGCCAGCAGCCAAGCTCGGGACTCCTACGAGCAGTACTTC; CDR3: CASSQARDSYEQYF; V: TRBV4-2; length: 14; D: .; size: .; J: TRBJ2-7
DNA: TGTGCCAGCAGAGACCCGGGTAGCGAAAAACTGTTTTTT; CDR3: CASRDPGSEKLFF; V: TRBV6-1; length: 13; D: .; size: few; J: TRBJ1-4
DNA: TGTGCCAGCAGCTTAGTGTCAGGGAACACTGAAGCTTTCTTT; CDR3: CASSLVSGNTEAFF; V: TRBV7-9; length: 14; D: .; size: few; J: TRBJ1-1
DNA: TGCGCCAGCAGCGAGGGGGTGGTCACTGAAGCTTTCTTT; CDR3: CASSEGVVTEAFF; V: TRBV5-1; length: 13; D: .; size: few; J: TRBJ1-1
DNA: TGTGCCAGCAACCGGGACAGGGCGAACACTGAAGCTTTCTTT; CDR3: CASNRDRANTEAFF; V: TRBV6-5; length: 14; D: TRBD1; size: .; J: TRBJ1-1
DNA: TGTGCCAGCAGCTTAAGCGGGTTAGAGACCCAGTACTTC; CDR3: CASSLSGLETQYF; V: TRBV7-3; length: 13; D: .; size: .; J: TRBJ2-5
DNA: TGTGCCAGCAGTTTACCCGGAGGCGGCCAGCCCCAGCATTTT; CDR3: CASSLPGGGQPQHF; V: TRBV28; length: 14; D: .; size: .; J: TRBJ1-5
DNA: TGTGCCTGGACCGGTCCCCACTTGGGCAATCAGCCCCAGCATTTT; CDR3: CAWTGPHLGNQPQHF; V: TRBV30; length: 15; D: .; size: .; J: TRBJ1-5
DNA: TGTGCCAGTAGTGGGACAGGGGGCCCCAACTACAATGAGCAGTTCTTC; CDR3: CASSGTGGPNYNEQFF; V: TRBV19; length: 16; D: TRBD1; size: .; J: TRBJ2-1
DNA: TGTGCCAGCAGCTTGGAGACACCCTCCCCGGCCGGCGAGCAGTACTTC; CDR3: CASSLETPSPAGEQYF; V: TRBV5-4; length: 16; D: .; size: .; J: TRBJ2-7
DNA: TGTGCCACCAGCAGAGATGGTAGGGGTGAAGCTTTCTTT; CDR3: CATSRDGRGEAFF; V: TRBV15; length: 13; D: .; size: few; J: TRBJ1-1
DNA: TGCGCCAGCAGCCTGTCTAGCGGTGGCACAGATACGCAGTATTTT; CDR3: CASSLSSGGTDTQYF; V: TRBV5-1; length: 15; D: TRBD2; size: .; J: TRBJ2-3
DNA: TGCGCCAGCAGCTTGGCCCCGGTGGGAGGAGGCAGAAATGAGCAGTTCTTC; CDR3: CASSLAPVGGGRNEQFF; V: TRBV5-1; length: 17; D: .; size: few; J: TRBJ2-1
DNA: TGTGCCAGCGGAAACGGGACAGTTTTCAATCAGCCCCAGCATTTT; CDR3: CASGNGTVFNQPQHF; V: TRBV6-1; length: 15; D: TRBD1; size: .; J: TRBJ1-5
DNA: TGTGCCAGCAGTCCAGGTGTATCTGGGGCCAACGTCCTGACTTTC; CDR3: CASSPGVSGANVLTF; V: TRBV2; length: 15; D: .; size: .; J: TRBJ2-6
DNA: TGTGCCAGCAGTTTCTCGCGGGAGCCCCATGAGCAGTTCTTC; CDR3: CASSFSREPHEQFF; V: TRBV27; length: 14; D: TRBD2; size: .; J: TRBJ2-1
DNA: TGTGCCAGCAGAAGCGGGAGGCTAGCAACAGATACGCAGTATTTT; CDR3: CASRSGRLATDTQYF; V: TRBV7-6; length: 15; D: TRBD2; size: .; J: TRBJ2-3
DNA: TGTGCCAGTAGTGGGAGGCTCCATAACTACAATGAGCAGTTCTTC; CDR3: CASSGRLHNYNEQFF; V: TRBV19; length: 15; D: .; size: .; J: TRBJ2-1
DNA: TGCGCCAGCAAAGATTCGGGTGCTAATGAAAAACTGTTTTTT; CDR3: CASKDSGANEKLFF; V: TRBV10-2; length: 14; D: .; size: .; J: TRBJ1-4
DNA: TGTGCCGTGGACAGATCCTATGGCTACACCTTC; CDR3: CAVDRSYGYTF; V: TRBV30; length: 11; D: .; size: few; J: TRBJ1-2
DNA: TGTGCCAGCACCTCCCGAAGGCAGGGTACCGAGACCCAGTACTTC; CDR3: CASTSRRQGTETQYF; V: TRBV11-2; length: 15; D: .; size: .; J: TRBJ2-5
DNA: TGTGCCAGCAGTTACGATCGCGGCAGGGGTGTCTACGAGCAGTACTTC; CDR3: CASSYDRGRGVYEQYF; V: TRBV6-6; length: 16; D: .; size: few; J: TRBJ2-7
DNA: TGTGCCAGCAGCCAAGACGGGAATAGAGCCTACAATGAGCAGTTCTTC; CDR3: CASSQDGNRAYNEQFF; V: TRBV4-2; length: 16; D: .; size: .; J: TRBJ2-1
DNA: TGTGCCAGCAGCTTTCGGGTAAATCAGCCCCAGCATTTT; CDR3: CASSFRVNQPQHF; V: TRBV7-6; length: 13; D: .; size: few; J: TRBJ1-5
DNA: TGTGCCATCAGTAACCCTAGCGGGGCCCAAGAGACCCAGTACTTC; CDR3: CAISNPSGAQETQYF; V: TRBV10-3; length: 15; D: TRBD2; size: .; J: TRBJ2-5
DNA: TGTGCCTGGAGTTCGACGACAGGTCGGGCCAAAAACATTCAGTACTTC; CDR3: CAWSSTTGRAKNIQYF; V: TRBV30; length: 16; D: .; size: few; J: TRBJ2-4
DNA: TGCAGCGTTGGGGCCAGCTTCTCCTACGAGCAGTACTTC; CDR3: CSVGASFSYEQYF; V: TRBV29-1; length: 13; D: .; size: .; J: TRBJ2-7
DNA: TGTGCCAGCGGGACAGGGGTTATCTACGAGCAGTACTTC; CDR3: CASGTGVIYEQYF; V: TRBV2; length: 13; D: TRBD1; size: few; J: TRBJ2-7
DNA: TGTGCCTGGAGTGTGTCAGGGGGCCGGTCCTATAATTCACCCCTCCACTTT; CDR3: CAWSVSGGRSYNSPLHF; V: TRBV30; length: 17; D: TRBD1; size: few; J: TRBJ1-6
DNA: TGTGCCAGCAGCGTAGATCCGGACTCCCCAGATACGCAGTATTTT; CDR3: CASSVDPDSPDTQYF; V: TRBV9; length: 15; D: .; size: few; J: TRBJ2-3
DNA: TGTGCCAGCAGTTTCCGTACAGACAGGGCCGGGGAGCTGTTTTTT; CDR3: CASSFRTDRAGELFF; V: TRBV27; length: 15; D: TRBD1; size: few; J: TRBJ2-2
DNA: TGCAGTGCTAGAGAGGAGGCACGAGCTTTCTTT; CDR3: CSAREEARAFF; V: TRBV20-1; length: 11; D: .; size: .; J: TRBJ1-1
DNA: TGTGCCAGTAGTACCCCCAGCCGGGCTAGCGGGAGGAGAGATACGCAGTATTTT; CDR3: CASSTPSRASGRRDTQYF; V: TRBV19; length: 18; D: TRBD2; size: few; J: TRBJ2-3
DNA: TGTGCCAGTTCGGAGATCTATGGCTACACCTTC; CDR3: CASSEIYGYTF; V: TRBV19; length: 11; D: .; size: few; J: TRBJ1-2
DNA: TGTGCCAGCAGCATCGCCGGAACAGGGGGCGAAGGCTACACCTTC; CDR3: CASSIAGTGGEGYTF; V: TRBV7-9; length: 15; D: TRBD1; size: .; J: TRBJ1-2
DNA: TGTGCCAGCAGACCCCCGGGACAGGGCCATCAGCCCCAGCATTTT; CDR3: CASRPPGQGHQPQHF; V: TRBV28; length: 15; D: TRBD1; size: few; J: TRBJ1-5
DNA: TGCGCCAGCAGCTTGGCGGCGGAGAATAATGAAAAACTGTTTTTT; CDR3: CASSLAAENNEKLFF; V: TRBV5-1; length: 15; D: .; size: few; J: TRBJ1-4